This T cell receptor (beta chain) came from a study of cytotoxic CD8 clonotypes in ibrutinib-treated CLL. As for the study in general: When averaged across all of the samples, the counts came to roughly 240,000 productive templates and more than 80,000 productive rearrangements. Overall study findings and caveats: Clonality rose at ibrutinib response, held steady in sustained remission, and fell toward baseline at progression.

Note on this clone: The antigen remains unidentified.

Investigators sought sequencing depths of between 1 in 200,000 and 1 in 1 million T cells. Here immunoSEQ multiplex PCR was the method, and the copy in TCRdb shows in-frame clones only, minus some. The sample yields about 140,000 clones, around 93% seen once. This receptor was taken from a human donor with chronic lymphocytic leukemia. The sequenced sample was PBMCs, obtained after 12 months of ibrutinib treatment.

The CDR3 is CASSLNPGGRSGYEQYF. For the CDR3, the DNA is TGTGCCAGCAGCTTGAATCCTGGCGGGAGAAGTGGCTACGAGCAGTACTTC. V usage is TRBV5-8 and J usage is TRBJ2-7; 7 nucleotides match TRBD2. V dropped 1 base and J dropped 3; count of bases not matched to a gene: 13. The CDR3 length is 17 residues. Germline values: CDR1 SGHTS, CDR2 YDEGEE. The full variable domain, completed using reference TRBV5-8 and TRBJ2-7, is EAGVTQSPTHLIKTRGQQATLRCSPISGHTSVYWYQQALGLGLQFLLWYDEGEERNRGNFPPRFSGRQFPNYSSELNVNALELEDSALYLCASSLNPGGRSGYEQYFGPGTRLTVT.